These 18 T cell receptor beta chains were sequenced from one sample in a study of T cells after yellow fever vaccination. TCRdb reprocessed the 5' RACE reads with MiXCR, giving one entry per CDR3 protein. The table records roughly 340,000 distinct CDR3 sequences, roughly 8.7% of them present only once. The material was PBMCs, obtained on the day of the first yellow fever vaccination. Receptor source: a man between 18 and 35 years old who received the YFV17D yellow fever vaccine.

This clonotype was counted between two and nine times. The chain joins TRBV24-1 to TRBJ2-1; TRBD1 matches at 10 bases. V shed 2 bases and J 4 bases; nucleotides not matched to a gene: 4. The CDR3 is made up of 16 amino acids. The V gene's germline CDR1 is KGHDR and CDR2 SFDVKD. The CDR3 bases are TGTGCCACCAGTGATTGGGGACAGGGGTCGTACAATGAGCAGTTCTTC. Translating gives CATSDWGQGSYNEQFF.

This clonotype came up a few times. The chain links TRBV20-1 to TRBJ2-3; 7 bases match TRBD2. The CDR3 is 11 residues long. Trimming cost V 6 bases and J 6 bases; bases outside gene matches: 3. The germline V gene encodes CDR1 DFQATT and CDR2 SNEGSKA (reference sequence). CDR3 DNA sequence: TGCAGTGCGGAAGCGGGGGATACGCAGTATTTT. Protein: CSAEAGDTQYF.

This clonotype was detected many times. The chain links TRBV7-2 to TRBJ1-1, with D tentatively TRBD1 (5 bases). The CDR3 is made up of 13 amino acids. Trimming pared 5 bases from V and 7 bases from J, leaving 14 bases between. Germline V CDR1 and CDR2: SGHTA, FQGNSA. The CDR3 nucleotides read TGTGCCAGCAGCCCCGGACATTCCTTTGAAGCTTTCTTT. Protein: CASSPGHSFEAFF.

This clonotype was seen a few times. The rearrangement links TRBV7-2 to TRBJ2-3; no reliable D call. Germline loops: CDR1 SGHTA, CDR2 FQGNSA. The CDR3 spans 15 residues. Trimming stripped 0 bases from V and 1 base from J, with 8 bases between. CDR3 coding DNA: TGTGCCAGCAGCTTAGCATCCCCTCGCACAGATACGCAGTATTTT. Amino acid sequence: CASSLASPRTDTQYF.

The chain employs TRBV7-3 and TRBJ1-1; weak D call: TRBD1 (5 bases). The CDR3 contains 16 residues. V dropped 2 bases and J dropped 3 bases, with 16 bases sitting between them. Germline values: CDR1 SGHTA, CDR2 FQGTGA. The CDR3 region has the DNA TGTGCCAGCAGCTTACGGGGCCCAATAAAAGACACTGAAGCTTTCTTT. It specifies CASSLRGPIKDTEAFF.

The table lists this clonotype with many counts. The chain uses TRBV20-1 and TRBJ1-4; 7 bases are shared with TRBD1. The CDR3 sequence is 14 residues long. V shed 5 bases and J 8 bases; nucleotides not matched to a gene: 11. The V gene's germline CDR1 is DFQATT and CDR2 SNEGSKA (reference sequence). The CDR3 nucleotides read TGCAGTGCTCGTGACAGGGTTAGAGGGGAAAAACTGTTTTTT. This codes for CSARDRVRGEKLFF.

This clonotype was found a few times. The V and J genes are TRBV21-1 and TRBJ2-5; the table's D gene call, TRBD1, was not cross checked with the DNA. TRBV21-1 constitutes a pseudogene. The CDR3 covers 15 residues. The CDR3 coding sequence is TGTGCCAGCAGCAACCCGGGACGTCAACAAGAGACCCAGTACTTC. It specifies CASSNPGRQQETQYF.

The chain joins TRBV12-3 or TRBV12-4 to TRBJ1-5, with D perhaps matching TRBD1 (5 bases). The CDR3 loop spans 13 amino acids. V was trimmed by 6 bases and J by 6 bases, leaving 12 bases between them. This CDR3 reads CASRRGGGQPQHF. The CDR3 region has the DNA TGTGCCAGCAGACGGGGTGGGGGTCAGCCCCAGCATTTT.

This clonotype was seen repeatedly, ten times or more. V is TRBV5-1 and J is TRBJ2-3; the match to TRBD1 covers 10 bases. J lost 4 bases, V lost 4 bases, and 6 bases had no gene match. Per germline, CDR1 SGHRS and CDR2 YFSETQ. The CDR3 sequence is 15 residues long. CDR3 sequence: CASSRRTGGSDTQYF. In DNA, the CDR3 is TGCGCCAGCAGCCGTAGGACAGGGGGTTCAGATACGCAGTATTTT.

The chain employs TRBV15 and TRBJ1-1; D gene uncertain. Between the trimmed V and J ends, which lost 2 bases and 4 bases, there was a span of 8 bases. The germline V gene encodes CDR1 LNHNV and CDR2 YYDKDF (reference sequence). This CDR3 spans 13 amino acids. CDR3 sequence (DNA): TGTGCCACCAGCAGAAGCCTCGTCACTGAAGCTTTCTTT. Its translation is CATSRSLVTEAFF.

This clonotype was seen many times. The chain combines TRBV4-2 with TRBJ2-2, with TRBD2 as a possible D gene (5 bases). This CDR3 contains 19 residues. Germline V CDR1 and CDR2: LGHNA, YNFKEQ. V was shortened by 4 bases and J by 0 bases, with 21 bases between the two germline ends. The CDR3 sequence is CASSPYHRDLRANTGELFF. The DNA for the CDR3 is TGTGCCAGCAGCCCCTACCATCGGGATTTGCGAGCGAACACCGGGGAGCTGTTTTTT.

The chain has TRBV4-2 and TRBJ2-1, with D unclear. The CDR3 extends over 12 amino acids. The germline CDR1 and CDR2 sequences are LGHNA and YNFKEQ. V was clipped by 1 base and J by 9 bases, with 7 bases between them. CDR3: CASSQVQGEQFF. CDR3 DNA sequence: TGTGCCAGCAGCCAAGTTCAAGGTGAGCAGTTCTTC.

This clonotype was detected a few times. CDR3 coding DNA: TGCGCCAGCAGCCCCGGACTAGCGGGGGGGCGGCATGAGCAGTTCTTC. Its translation: CASSPGLAGGRHEQFF. This chain uses TRBV4-1 with TRBJ2-1; TRBD2 matches at 15 bases. The CDR3 loop spans 16 amino acids. V trimming: 4 bases; J trimming: 8 bases; junction bases outside the gene matches: 6. The germline V gene has CDR1 MGHRA and CDR2 YSYEKL.

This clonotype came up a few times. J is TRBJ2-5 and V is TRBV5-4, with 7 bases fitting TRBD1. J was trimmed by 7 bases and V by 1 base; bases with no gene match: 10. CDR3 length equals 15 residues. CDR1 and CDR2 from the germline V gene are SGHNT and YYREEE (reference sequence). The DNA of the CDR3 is TGTGCCAGCAGCTTGCCGGGACAGTCTTCAGCGACCCAGTACTTC. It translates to CASSLPGQSSATQYF.

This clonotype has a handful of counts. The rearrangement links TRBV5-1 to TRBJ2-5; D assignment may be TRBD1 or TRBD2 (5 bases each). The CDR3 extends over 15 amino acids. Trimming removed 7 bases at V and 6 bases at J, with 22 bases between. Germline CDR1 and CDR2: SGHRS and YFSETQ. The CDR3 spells CASGSETLGTKTQYF. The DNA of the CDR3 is TGCGCCAGCGGGTCAGAGACTCTTGGGACCAAGACCCAGTACTTC.

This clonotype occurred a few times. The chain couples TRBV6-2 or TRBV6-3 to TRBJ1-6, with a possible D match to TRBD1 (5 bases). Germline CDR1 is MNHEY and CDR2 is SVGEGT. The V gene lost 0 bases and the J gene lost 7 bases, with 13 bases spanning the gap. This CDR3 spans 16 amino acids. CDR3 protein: CASSYSPGRINSPLHF. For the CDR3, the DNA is TGTGCCAGCAGTTACTCCCCGGGACGGATAAATTCACCCCTCCACTTT.

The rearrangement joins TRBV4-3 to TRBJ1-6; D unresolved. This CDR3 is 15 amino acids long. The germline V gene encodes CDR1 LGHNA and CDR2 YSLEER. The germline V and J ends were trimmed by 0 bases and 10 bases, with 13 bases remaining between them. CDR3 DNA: TGCGCCAGCAGCCAAGACGACACCGGGTTGTCACCCCTCCACTTT. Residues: CASSQDDTGLSPLHF.

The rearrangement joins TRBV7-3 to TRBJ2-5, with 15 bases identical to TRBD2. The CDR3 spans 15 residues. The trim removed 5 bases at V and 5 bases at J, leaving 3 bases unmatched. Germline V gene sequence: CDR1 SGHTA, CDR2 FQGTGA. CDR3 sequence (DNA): TGTGCCAGCAGCCAGGGGACTAGCGGGGGGGAGACCCAGTACTTC. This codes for CASSQGTSGGETQYF.